One and the same sample provided the 6 T cell receptor beta chains below, sequenced in a study of patients and donors after allogeneic stem cell transplantation. Each CDR3 protein is one row after TCRdb ran MiXCR on the RT-PCR reads. The sample holds 150,000 to 200,000 distinct CDR3 sequences, over 25% seen once. Sequenced input: blood, either unsorted or a sorted T cell fraction (not recorded which). Receptor source: a human donor who was either an allogeneic HSCT recipient or a stem cell or donor lymphocyte infusion donor (not recorded which). It is not recorded whose cells these are; they may come from a transplant donor.

The CDR3 sequence: CSARDQARGPAVNQPQHF. In DNA form, the CDR3 reads TGCAGTGCTAGAGATCAGGCCAGGGGGCCGGCTGTCAATCAGCCCCAGCATTTT. The V and J genes are TRBV20-1 and TRBJ1-5; 8 bases are a match to TRBD1. CDR3 length: 18 amino acids. V lost 0 bases, J lost 3 bases, and 13 bases stayed unmatched. From germline, CDR1 is DFQATT and CDR2 SNEGSKA (reference sequence).

The CDR3 DNA reads as TGTGCCAGCAGCGTGGGCCCAGGGCGGGGCAATCAGCCCCAGCATTTT. The encoded protein is CASSVGPGRGNQPQHF. V is TRBV7-2 and J is TRBJ1-5, with D possibly matching TRBD1 (5 bases). Germline V CDR1 and CDR2: SGHTA, FQGNSA. This CDR3 is 16 amino acids long. Trimming cost V 5 bases and J 2 bases, with 16 bases left between them. The full variable domain, its missing parts supplied by reference TRBV7-2 and TRBJ1-5, is GAGVSQSPSNKVTEKGKDVELRCDPISGHTALYWYRQSLGQGLEFLIYFQGNSAPDKSGLPSDRFSAERTGGSVSTLTIQRTQQEDSAVYLCASSVGPGRGNQPQHFGDGTRLSIL.

The chain has TRBV7-9 and TRBJ2-5; 7 bases match TRBD2. V lost 5 bases and J lost 2; bases outside the gene matches: 8. Germline values: CDR1 SEHNR, CDR2 FQNEAQ (reference sequence). This CDR3 spans 15 amino acids. CDR3 in DNA: TGTGCCAGCAGCCCCGGGGGGTCGCTTCAAGAGACCCAGTACTTC. This translates into CASSPGGSLQETQYF.

This chain connects TRBV27 to TRBJ2-5, with TRBD1 as a possible D gene (5 bases). The V and J ends lost 5 bases and 5 bases respectively, with 15 bases between them. This CDR3 has 14 residues. Germline V gene lookup returns CDR1 MNHEY and CDR2 SMNVEV (reference sequence). The CDR3 sequence is CASSGRRDRETQYF. The CDR3 DNA reads TGTGCCAGCAGTGGTCGCAGGGATCGGGAGACCCAGTACTTC.

The chain couples TRBV7-8 to TRBJ2-5; TRBD1 might be the D (5 bases). The CDR3 sequence is 16 residues long. Germline values: CDR1 SGHVS, CDR2 FQNEAQ. V lost 5 bases, J lost 0 bases, and 16 bases lay in between. In DNA, the CDR3 is TGTGCCAGCAGCACACCTACACCAGGGTACCAAGAGACCCAGTACTTC. Protein product: CASSTPTPGYQETQYF.

The J gene is TRBJ2-3, the V gene TRBV3-1; D is unclear. The V end was cut by 3 bases, the J end by 7 bases, with 8 bases between. This CDR3 has 12 amino acids. Germline V gives CDR1 LGHDT, CDR2 YNNKEL (reference sequence). CDR3 in amino acids: CASSQNVNTQYF. The CDR3 nucleotides read TGTGCCAGCAGCCAGAACGTAAATACGCAGTATTTT.